These 18 T cell receptor beta chains were sequenced from one sample in a study of spatial heterogeneity in lung cancer. Each CDR3 protein gets one entry after TCRdb re-called the 5' RACE reads with MiXCR. The sample has approximately 40,000 distinct CDR3 sequences, 5% to 5.5% seen once. Documented time point: sample taken at primary tumor resection. Here the sequenced sample was PBMCs, taken at surgery. The source is a female donor with early-stage non-small cell lung cancer.

Ten or more counts support this clonotype. This rearrangement joins TRBV27 to TRBJ2-7, with TRBD2 matching over 7 bases. CDR1 MNHEY and CDR2 SMNVEV come from the germline V gene (reference sequence). The J segment lost 2 bases and the V segment lost 10 bases, leaving 11 bases of the junction unmatched. CDR3 size: 14 residues. CDR3 nucleotides: TGTGCCAACGGGGGGTCAGGGCCCCCCTACGAGCAGTACTTC. Translating it yields CANGGSGPPYEQYF.

This rearrangement joins TRBV2 to TRBJ2-7; tentative D call: TRBD2 (6 bases). With 3 bases removed from V and 4 bases from J, the gap between germline ends came to 22 bases. The germline V gene encodes CDR1 SNHLY and CDR2 FYNNEI. The CDR3 contains 17 residues. CDR3 region: CASSDPAWLATNYEQYF. In DNA form, the CDR3 reads TGTGCCAGCAGTGATCCCGCTTGGCTAGCGACAAATTACGAGCAGTACTTC.

The chain employs TRBV6-5 and TRBJ1-5, with a weak D call TRBD1 (6 bases). Trimming pared 0 bases from V and 6 bases from J, leaving 15 bases between. Germline lookup yields CDR1 MNHEY and CDR2 SVGAGI. This CDR3 is 16 amino acids long. CDR3 residues: CASSYSSTGPGQPQHF. The CDR3 DNA reads as TGTGCCAGCAGTTACTCTTCAACAGGGCCCGGTCAGCCCCAGCATTTT.

The chain employs TRBV9 and TRBJ1-4, with TRBD1 matching over 8 bases. With V trimmed by 4 bases and J by 7 bases, 15 bases remained unmatched. Germline CDR1 SGDLS, CDR2 YYNGEE. The CDR3 is 17 residues long. In nucleotides, the CDR3 is TGTGCCAGCAGCCCGAAGCCCTCACAGGGGGGAAGTGAAAAACTGTTTTTT. Its protein product is CASSPKPSQGGSEKLFF.

This clonotype occurred a few times. The V and J genes are TRBV3-1 and TRBJ2-3; TRBD2 aligns across 15 bases. J lost 6 bases, V lost 5 bases, and 6 bases had no gene match. The CDR3 contains 16 residues. Germline assignment: CDR1 LGHDT and CDR2 YNNKEL (reference sequence). The CDR3 loop is CASSSWTSGGVDTQYF. As DNA, the CDR3 is TGTGCCAGCAGCTCCTGGACTAGCGGGGGGGTCGATACGCAGTATTTT.

This clonotype was seen many times. J is TRBJ2-5 and V is TRBV7-6; weak D call: TRBD2 (5 bases). This CDR3 contains 15 residues. Trimming removed 5 bases at V and 2 bases at J, with 15 bases between. The germline V gene encodes CDR1 SGHVS and CDR2 FNYEAQ. The CDR3 bases are TGTGCCAGCAGCGGCATCACGGGGAGTCAAGAGACCCAGTACTTC. Its protein is CASSGITGSQETQYF. Together with reference TRBV7-6 and TRBJ2-5, the CDR3 gives the full variable domain: GAGVSQSPRYKVTKRGQDVALRCDPISGHVSLYWYRQALGQGPEFLTYFNYEAQQDKSGLPNDRFSAERPEGSISTLTIQRTEQRDSAMYRCASSGITGSQETQYFGPGTRLLVL.

The chain recombines TRBV6-1 with TRBJ2-6; no firm D call. Germline V gene lookup returns CDR1 MNHNS and CDR2 SASEGT. The CDR3 spans 16 residues. Trimming stripped 0 bases from V and 0 bases from J, with 6 bases between. Here the CDR3 DNA reads TGTGCCAGCAGTGAAGCCACGGGCTCTGGGGCCAACGTCCTGACTTTC. Protein: CASSEATGSGANVLTF.

A word on this clonotype: A read error may account for a junction end that differs from germline. The CDR3 region has the DNA TGTGTCTGGAACCCAGGGGCTCTTGGAAATTCACCCCTCCACTTT. It codes for CVWNPGALGNSPLHF. This chain uses TRBV30 with TRBJ1-6, with D possibly matching TRBD1 (6 bases). The CDR3 has 15 residues. Germline CDR1 GTSNPN, CDR2 SVGIG (reference sequence).

The V call is TRBV20-1, the J call TRBJ1-1; TRBD1 might be the D (6 bases). This CDR3 contains 15 residues. Germline V gene sequence: CDR1 DFQATT, CDR2 SNEGSKA (reference sequence). The V end was cut by 0 bases, the J end by 3 bases, with 14 bases between. DNA of the CDR3: TGCAGTGCTAGAGACCCCAGGGAGGGGGACACTGAAGCTTTCTTT. This sequence encodes CSARDPREGDTEAFF.

At least ten counts were recorded for this clonotype. The rearrangement joins TRBV7-6 to TRBJ1-1; D uncertain. CDR1 is SGHVS and CDR2 is FNYEAQ in the germline V gene. The CDR3 has 13 residues. The V end was cut by 5 bases, the J end by 5 bases, with 12 bases between. The CDR3 DNA reads TGTGCCAGCAGCGTACGGACGGATACTGAAGCTTTCTTT. Protein product: CASSVRTDTEAFF.

This clonotype was recorded at least ten times. The chain recombines TRBV9 with TRBJ1-2; D ambiguous. Between the trimmed V and J ends, which lost 0 bases and 2 bases, there was a span of 8 bases. This CDR3 contains 14 residues. Germline CDR1 reads SGDLS; CDR2 reads YYNGEE. CDR3 protein: CASSVGPENYGYTF. CDR3 DNA sequence: TGTGCCAGCAGCGTAGGTCCAGAGAACTATGGCTACACCTTC.

The CDR3 bases are TGTGCCAGCAGCTTGGACGGCAGGGGGACGGCTGAAGCTTTCTTT. The encoded protein is CASSLDGRGTAEAFF. V and J are TRBV5-5 and TRBJ1-1; the match to TRBD1 covers 7 bases. Trimming cost V 0 bases and J 6 bases; bases outside gene matches: 8. The CDR3 contains 15 residues. Germline lookup yields CDR1 SGHKS and CDR2 YYEKEE (reference sequence).

This clonotype was recorded at least ten times. The chain is built from TRBV2 and TRBJ2-5; 14 bases fit TRBD2. The CDR3 is 19 amino acids. V lost 6 bases and J lost 2; bases outside the gene matches: 14. The germline V gene encodes CDR1 SNHLY and CDR2 FYNNEI. In nucleotides, the CDR3 is TGTGCCAGCAGCGCTCAACCTTGGACTAGCGGGGGGATTCAAGAGACCCAGTACTTC. Translating it yields CASSAQPWTSGGIQETQYF. Filled out from reference TRBV2 and TRBJ2-5, the complete variable domain reads EPEVTQTPSHQVTQMGQEVILRCVPISNHLYFYWYRQILGQKVEFLVSFYNNEISEKSEIFDDQFSVERPDGSNFTLKIRSTKLEDSAMYFCASSAQPWTSGGIQETQYFGPGTRLLVL.

This clonotype was observed a few times. J is TRBJ2-3 and V is TRBV12-3 or TRBV12-4, with D unclear. Between the trimmed V and J ends, which lost 3 bases and 6 bases, there was a span of 10 bases. The CDR3 is 13 amino acids. The CDR3 here is CASSFHMGDTQYF. The DNA for the CDR3 is TGTGCCAGCAGTTTTCATATGGGGGATACGCAGTATTTT.

This clonotype was seen repeatedly, ten times or more. CDR3 in DNA: TGCGCCAGCAGCTTGGACTGGCGGGGGGCCAATGAGCAGTTCTTC. It yields the protein CASSLDWRGANEQFF. V usage is TRBV5-1 and J usage is TRBJ2-1; 8 nucleotides match TRBD2. Germline V CDR1 and CDR2: SGHRS, YFSETQ. With 0 bases clipped from V and 6 bases from J, the junction kept 5 bases outside the gene matches. The CDR3 has 15 amino acids.

This clonotype was observed many times. The rearrangement joins TRBV2 to TRBJ1-1, with D uncertain. Trimming pared 1 base from V and 1 base from J, leaving 10 bases between. This CDR3 has 15 residues. CDR1 SNHLY and CDR2 FYNNEI come from the germline V gene. The CDR3 DNA reads as TGTGCCAGCAGTGAAGAGGCGCGGCCGAACACTGAAGCTTTCTTT. It yields the protein CASSEEARPNTEAFF.

The V call is TRBV28, the J call TRBJ2-7, with 10 bases that match TRBD1. This CDR3 has 16 residues. With V trimmed by 3 bases and J by 0 bases, 5 bases remained unmatched. Germline CDR1 is MDHEN and CDR2 is SYDVKM. The CDR3 here is CASSFPGQGNSYEQYF. In nucleotides, the CDR3 is TGTGCCAGCAGTTTCCCGGGACAGGGGAACTCCTACGAGCAGTACTTC.

This clonotype was found many times. The gene calls are TRBV9 and TRBJ2-7, with TRBD2 identical over 8 bases. The ends lost 4 bases at V and 2 bases at J; junction bases unmatched: 11. CDR1 is SGDLS and CDR2 is YYNGEE in the germline V gene. This CDR3 region has 16 residues. CDR3 protein: CASSPGRSGRAYEQYF. CDR3 nucleotide sequence: TGTGCCAGCAGCCCCGGTCGCTCCGGGAGGGCCTACGAGCAGTACTTC.